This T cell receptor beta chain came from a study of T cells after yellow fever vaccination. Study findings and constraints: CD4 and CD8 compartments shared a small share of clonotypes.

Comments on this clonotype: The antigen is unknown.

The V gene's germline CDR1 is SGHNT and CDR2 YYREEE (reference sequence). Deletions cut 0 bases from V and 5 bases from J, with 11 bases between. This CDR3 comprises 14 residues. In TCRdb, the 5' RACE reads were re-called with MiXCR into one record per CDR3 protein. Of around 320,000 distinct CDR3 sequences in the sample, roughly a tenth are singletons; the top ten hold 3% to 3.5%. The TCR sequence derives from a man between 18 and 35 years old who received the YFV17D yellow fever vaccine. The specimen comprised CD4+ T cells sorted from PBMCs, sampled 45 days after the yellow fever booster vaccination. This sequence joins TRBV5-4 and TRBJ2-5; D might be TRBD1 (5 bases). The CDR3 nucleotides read TGTGCCAGCAGCTTGGGCAGGGCTGGGGAGACCCAGTACTTC. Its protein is CASSLGRAGETQYF.